This T cell receptor (beta chain) was sequenced for a study of blood T cell repertoires in COVID-19. The study drew participants aged about 18 to 89 years from some 25 US areas. Researchers sorted participants into cohorts using their self-reported clinical history. Between the trimmed V and J ends, which lost 5 bases and 0 bases, there was a span of 23 bases. The CDR3 consists of 18 residues. CDR1 SGHAT and CDR2 FQNNGV come from the germline V gene. Clones were read by immunoSEQ multiplex PCR, and TCRdb kept only the in-frame ones, dropping some. Here the sample spans 380,000 or so clones, around 87% being singletons.

The chain is built from TRBV11-2 and TRBJ2-7, with a tentative D call TRBD1 (7 bases). The TCR sequence derives from a man aged 25 to 40 who had recovered from COVID-19. The sample taken for sequencing was PBMCs or T cells enriched from blood (not recorded which). DNA for the CDR3: TGTGCCAGCAGCCCTACAGTGGGCGGGACAGCAGGCTCCTACGAGCAGTACTTC. This translates into CASSPTVGGTAGSYEQYF.